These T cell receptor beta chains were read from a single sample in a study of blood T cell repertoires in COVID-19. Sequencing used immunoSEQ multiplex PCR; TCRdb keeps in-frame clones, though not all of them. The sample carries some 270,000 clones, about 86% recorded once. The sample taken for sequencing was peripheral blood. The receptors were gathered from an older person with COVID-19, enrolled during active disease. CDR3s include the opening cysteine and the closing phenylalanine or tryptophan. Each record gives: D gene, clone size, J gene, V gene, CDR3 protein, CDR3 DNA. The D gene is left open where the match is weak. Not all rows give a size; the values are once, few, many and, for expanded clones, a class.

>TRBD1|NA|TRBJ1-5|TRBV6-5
CASNGQGRQPQHF
TGTGCCAGCAACGGACAGGGACGGCAGCCCCAGCATTTT
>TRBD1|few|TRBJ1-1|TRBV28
CASRTTGGGWTEAFF
TGTGCCAGCAGGACGACAGGGGGCGGATGGACTGAAGCTTTCTTT
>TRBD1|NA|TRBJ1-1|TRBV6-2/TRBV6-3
CASSTRQGLNTEAFF
TGTGCCAGCAGTACGCGACAGGGGTTGAACACTGAAGCTTTCTTT
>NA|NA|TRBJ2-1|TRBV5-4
CASSLNREPGYNEQFF
TGTGCCAGCAGCCTGAACAGGGAGCCCGGCTACAATGAGCAGTTCTTC
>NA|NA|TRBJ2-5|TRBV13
CASSGGGGETQYF
TGTGCCAGCAGCGGGGGAGGTGGGGAGACCCAGTACTTC
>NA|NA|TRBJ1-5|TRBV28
CASSLFGQFNQPQHF
TGTGCCAGCAGTTTGTTTGGACAATTCAATCAGCCCCAGCATTTT
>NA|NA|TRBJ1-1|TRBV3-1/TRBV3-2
CASSQTKDTEAFF
TGTGCCAGCAGCCAGACAAAGGACACTGAAGCTTTCTTT
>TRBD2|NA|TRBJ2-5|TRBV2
CASSTGGLAVYQETQYF
TGTGCCAGCAGCACAGGGGGACTAGCGGTCTACCAAGAGACCCAGTACTTC
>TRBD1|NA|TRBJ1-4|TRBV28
CASSFLWIRRQGALATNEKLFF
TGTGCCAGCAGTTTTCTCTGGATCCGGAGACAGGGGGCCCTTGCAACTAATGAAAAACTGTTTTTT
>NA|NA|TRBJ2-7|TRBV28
CASSYRIFEPGYEQYF
TGTGCCAGCAGTTATAGAATATTCGAACCAGGTTACGAGCAGTACTTC
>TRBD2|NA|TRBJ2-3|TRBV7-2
CASSLVAGAGLDTQYF
TGTGCCAGCAGCTTAGTAGCGGGAGCTGGGTTAGATACGCAGTATTTT
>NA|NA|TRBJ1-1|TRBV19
CASSVTVNTEAFF
TGTGCCAGTAGTGTGACAGTGAACACTGAAGCTTTCTTT
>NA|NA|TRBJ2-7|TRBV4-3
CASSFSNRDEQYF
TGCGCCAGCAGCTTCTCGAACAGGGACGAGCAGTACTTC
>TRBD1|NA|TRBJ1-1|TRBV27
CASRPTGQGTGTEAFF
TGTGCCAGCAGGCCAACCGGACAGGGGACGGGCACTGAAGCTTTCTTT